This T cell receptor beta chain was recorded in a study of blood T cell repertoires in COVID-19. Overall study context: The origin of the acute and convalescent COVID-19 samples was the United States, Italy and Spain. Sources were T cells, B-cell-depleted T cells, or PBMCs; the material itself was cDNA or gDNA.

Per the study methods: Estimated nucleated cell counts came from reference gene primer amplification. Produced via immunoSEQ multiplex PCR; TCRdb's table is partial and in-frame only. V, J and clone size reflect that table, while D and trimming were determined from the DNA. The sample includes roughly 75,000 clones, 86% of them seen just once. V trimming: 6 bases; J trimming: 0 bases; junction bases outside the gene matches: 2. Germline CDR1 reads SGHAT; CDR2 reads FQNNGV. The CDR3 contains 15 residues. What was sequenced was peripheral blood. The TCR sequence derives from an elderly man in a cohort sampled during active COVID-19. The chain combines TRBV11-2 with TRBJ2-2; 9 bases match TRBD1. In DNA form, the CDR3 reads TGTGCCAGCAGGCGGACAGGGGCGAACACCGGGGAGCTGTTTTTT. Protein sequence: CASRRTGANTGELFF.